The subject of this entry is one T cell receptor (beta chain). Its antigen remains unidentified. No much larger clonotype is one base removed from it; base qualities were not supplied. The record originates from a study of graft-versus-host responses after intestinal transplantation (dated by TCRdb to the early 2020s). Regarding the complete study: The transplants that recipients got were multivisceral, liver-intestinal, or isolated intestinal. Anti-thymocyte globulin induction was given to all recipients, followed by maintenance tacrolimus and steroids for roughly 3 years. Graft-versus-host and host-versus-graft alloreactive T cell clones were tracked in the graft, circulation and bone marrow after intestinal transplantation using bulk TCR-beta CDR3 sequencing. Instead of going to the commercial service, samples from a few later patients were sequenced in-house on an Illumina MiSeq and processed with MiXCR. Alloreactive clones were identified by sequencing pre-transplant mixed lymphocyte reaction products and comparing them with unstimulated pre-transplant donor and recipient T cells. A peak of at least 4% donor T cells among recipient peripheral blood mononuclear cells was the definition used for donor T cell macrochimerism. The cohort enrolled 24 intestinal transplant recipients including one retransplant, and a few patients lacking pretransplant specimens were excluded.

After transplant, bone marrow was aspirated from the posterior iliac crest or from another site selected by the physician. Overall study results and their limits: In the allografts of patients with donor T cell macrochimerism, GvH to HvG T cell clonal ratios were high. GvH clones were detected in recipient bone marrow, and some appeared earlier in ileal mucosa or blood, consistent with an intestinal mucosal origin. Early after transplant, peak levels of circulating GvH clones were associated with declines in HvG clones. The conclusions were limited by the relatively low number and heterogeneity of the intestinal transplant patients.

The library was obtained by the immunoSEQ multiplex PCR assay. High-throughput TCR-beta CDR3 sequencing of genomic DNA from most patients was performed by Adaptive Biotechnologies. The source study handled its data this way. TCR sequencing data were retrieved from Adaptive's ImmunoSEQ software for around 18 patients, whereas a few other patients were processed with MiXCR and VDJtools. CDR3 nucleotide sequences shared between donor and recipient were removed because the origin of such sequences could not be assigned. At least 2-fold expansion over unstimulated cells and a minimum CFSE-low frequency of 0.002% (template counts) or 0.001% (read counts) were required for clones to be classified as alloreactive. Mappable clones were those detected in sequenced pre-transplant spleen, lymph node, or MLR CFSE-low populations of the donor or recipient. The cumulative frequency of alloreactive clones was calculated as a percentage of all sequences, weighted by copy number. Not all clones reach the TCRdb copy of this immuneACCESS table, which keeps in-frame sequences only. Checked studies attribute under half of the gap to unresolved V genes and leave the rest unexplained. V and J calls and clone size are copied from that table; D and trimming were computed from the DNA. The sample table shows around 71,000 clones, and roughly 92% are seen once. 6.5% to 7% of the sample comes from the top ten.

The germline ends are 9 bases apart after V is trimmed by 2 bases and J by 3 bases. The germline V gene specifies SGDLS as CDR1 and YYNGEE as CDR2. Reading from cysteine to phenylalanine, the CDR3 counts 15 amino acids. Only the CDR3 part of the read is kept: 45 bases, read in frame from the first base. The rearranged chain carries TRBV9 and TRBJ1-6, and TRBD1 may be the D gene, going by 5 matching bases. The starting material was bone marrow, obtained nearly 750 days after intestinal transplantation. This sequence originates from a human patient who received an intestinal transplant, so some T cells may come from the graft donor. This receptor has the CDR3 CASSVGGDYNSPLHF. The bases are TGTGCCAGCAGCGTTGGAGGGGACTATAATTCACCCCTCCACTTT.